The 26 T cell receptor beta chains below come from one sample, sequenced in a study of blood T cell repertoires in COVID-19. TCRdb keeps only in-frame clones here, not all; method: immunoSEQ multiplex PCR. The repertoire has 130,000 to 150,000 clones, approximately 83% of them found once; the top ten carry 7% to 10%. Sequences were obtained from PBMCs or T cells enriched from blood (not recorded which). The source is a man aged 50-60 years who had recovered from COVID-19.

The table lists this clone with a count of one. The chain carries TRBV5-6 and TRBJ2-7; no clear D. This CDR3 has 12 residues. In germline, CDR1 is SGHDT, CDR2 YYEEEE. Trimming stripped 3 bases from V and 3 bases from J, with 7 bases between. The CDR3 region has the DNA TGTGCCAGCAGCTCCGGTGGCTACGAGCAGTACTTC. Amino acids: CASSSGGYEQYF.

This chain links TRBV3-1 (or the pseudogene TRBV3-2) with TRBJ2-5, with TRBD1 identical over 7 bases. With V trimmed by 0 bases and J by 7 bases, 8 bases remained unmatched. Germline CDR1 is LGHDT and CDR2 is YNNKEL (reference sequence). CDR3 length: 15 residues. CDR3 DNA: TGTGCCAGCAGCCAAGACCCAGGGGGACCCGGGACCCAGTACTTC. Translated, it gives CASSQDPGGPGTQYF.

J is TRBJ2-1 and V is TRBV20-1; D gene unclear. Germline-derived CDR1 and CDR2 are DFQATT and SNEGSKA (reference sequence). This CDR3 has 17 amino acids. Trimming cost V 3 bases and J 1 base, with 19 bases left between them. The CDR3 DNA reads as TGCAGTGCTAGTGAAGGTGTGGCGGCGCCTTCCTACAATGAGCAGTTCTTC. Its protein is CSASEGVAAPSYNEQFF.

V gene TRBV4-3 combines with J gene TRBJ1-5; TRBD1 matches at 7 bases. V was clipped by 4 bases and J by 10 bases; unmatched bases: 10. The CDR3 is 14 residues long. The germline V gene has CDR1 LGHNA and CDR2 YSLEER. Written as DNA, the CDR3 is TGCGCCAGCAGCCTTAGACAGGGAATGGCTCCCCAGCATTTT. Protein: CASSLRQGMAPQHF.

The rearrangement links TRBV5-6 to TRBJ2-7; D remains unclear. Germline CDR1 and CDR2: SGHDT and YYEEEE. Trimming removed 2 bases at V and 1 base at J, with 7 bases between. This CDR3 is 13 amino acids long. DNA of the CDR3: TGTGCCAGCAGCTTAGGAGTTTCCTACGAGCAGTACTTC. Protein sequence: CASSLGVSYEQYF.

The chain links TRBV5-5 to TRBJ2-5, with D possibly being TRBD1 (6 bases). The CDR3 sequence is 18 residues long. Germline V lookup: CDR1 SGHKS, CDR2 YYEKEE (reference sequence). V was trimmed by 1 base and J by 1 base, leaving 20 bases between them. CDR3 DNA sequence: TGTGCCAGCAGCTTGTCCCACTCCTTCCGACAGGCCCAAGAGACCCAGTACTTC. Its translation is CASSLSHSFRQAQETQYF.

This clone was seen only a few times. V gene TRBV19 combines with J gene TRBJ1-2; D is possibly TRBD1 (5 bases). This CDR3 spans 12 amino acids. Germline values: CDR1 LNHDA, CDR2 SQIVND (reference sequence). The germline V and J ends were trimmed by 7 bases and 4 bases, with 10 bases remaining between them. This chain's CDR3 is CASKMGLYGYTF. CDR3 DNA sequence: TGTGCCAGTAAGATGGGACTCTATGGCTACACCTTC. Variable domain in full (rest from reference TRBV19 and TRBJ1-2): DGGITQSPKYLFRKEGQNVTLSCEQNLNHDAMYWYRQDPGQGLRLIYYSQIVNDFQKGDIAEGYSVSREKKESFPLTVTSAQKNPTAFYLCASKMGLYGYTFGSGTRLTVV.

This sequence joins TRBV2 and TRBJ1-5, with 7 bases fitting TRBD1. The germline V gene encodes CDR1 SNHLY and CDR2 FYNNEI. The CDR3 covers 14 residues. The V gene end was trimmed by 6 bases and the J gene end by 0 bases; junction bases not matched to a gene: 2. In nucleotides, the CDR3 is TGTGCCAGCAGGACAGGGCTTAGCAATCAGCCCCAGCATTTT. Its protein product is CASRTGLSNQPQHF.

In this sample, this clone turned up a few times. The chain links TRBV2 to TRBJ1-2; D ambiguous. The CDR3 extends over 14 amino acids. Trimming pared 11 bases from V and 7 bases from J, leaving 23 bases between. The germline gives CDR1 SNHLY, CDR2 FYNNEI. CDR3 in amino acids: CALRVVKSILGYTF. CDR3 nucleotide sequence: TGTGCCCTGCGGGTCGTGAAGAGCATTCTTGGCTACACCTTC.

The rearrangement links TRBV19 to TRBJ2-3, with 11 bases fitting TRBD2. Trimming removed 4 bases from V and 5 bases from J; junction bases left unmatched: 5. The CDR3 has 15 residues. The germline gives CDR1 LNHDA, CDR2 SQIVND (reference sequence). DNA for the CDR3: TGTGCCAGTAGTACGCCGGGACTAGCGGAAGATACGCAGTATTTT. It translates to CASSTPGLAEDTQYF.

The V call is TRBV9, the J call TRBJ2-2; 16 bases match TRBD2. Trimming cost V 3 bases and J 5 bases; bases outside gene matches: 13. CDR1 and CDR2 (germline): SGDLS, YYNGEE. The CDR3 totals 20 residues. The CDR3 DNA reads TGTGCCAGCAGCGGAACCGGGACTAGCGGGGGGGCGCTTCTTACCGGGGAGCTGTTTTTT. It encodes CASSGTGTSGGALLTGELFF.

The chain recombines TRBV19 with TRBJ1-1, with D possibly TRBD1 on 5 matching bases. Germline V CDR1 and CDR2: LNHDA, SQIVND (reference sequence). The CDR3 spans 17 residues. V was clipped by 4 bases and J by 0 bases, with 18 bases between them. For the CDR3, the DNA is TGTGCCAGTAGTAGGAAGGGGCGGCCCGTAATGAACACTGAAGCTTTCTTT. As protein: CASSRKGRPVMNTEAFF.

This chain links TRBV28 with TRBJ1-5; perhaps TRBD1 as D (6 bases). Looked up from germline, CDR1 is MDHEN and CDR2 is SYDVKM. The CDR3 runs 15 residues. Trimming shortened V by 4 bases and J by 2 bases, and 12 bases separated the two germline ends. The CDR3 sequence: CASSSTGHGNQPQHF. The DNA for the CDR3 is TGTGCCAGCAGTTCTACAGGGCATGGCAATCAGCCCCAGCATTTT.

V is TRBV6-5 and J is TRBJ2-3; no clear D. V was pared by 0 bases and J by 2 bases, with 9 bases between. Looked up from germline, CDR1 is MNHEY and CDR2 is SVGAGI. The CDR3 has 15 residues. CDR3 residues: CASSYSAVITDTQYF. In nucleotides, the CDR3 is TGTGCCAGCAGTTACTCCGCGGTTATCACAGATACGCAGTATTTT.

This chain uses TRBV28 with TRBJ1-6; possibly TRBD1 for D (6 bases). V gave up 5 bases and J gave up 7 bases, with 9 bases separating them. This CDR3 contains 13 residues. Germline V CDR1 and CDR2: MDHEN, SYDVKM. The CDR3 DNA reads TGTGCCAGCAGTAACACAGGGAATTCACCCCTCCACTTT. Residues: CASSNTGNSPLHF.

The chain has TRBV7-2 and TRBJ1-2; 8 nucleotides agree with TRBD1. J lost 2 bases, V lost 5 bases, and 7 bases had no gene match. CDR1 is SGHTA and CDR2 is FQGNSA in the germline V gene. The CDR3 runs 15 residues. In DNA form, the CDR3 reads TGTGCCAGCAGCACCAGACAGGGGTTCAACTATGGCTACACCTTC. This codes for CASSTRQGFNYGYTF.

The chain couples TRBV4-2 to TRBJ1-5; D not certain. Germline CDR1 LGHNA, CDR2 YNFKEQ. This CDR3 has 13 residues. Trimming cost V 2 bases and J 8 bases, with 10 bases left between them. CDR3 protein: CASSQSRGEPQHF. In DNA, the CDR3 is TGTGCCAGCAGCCAAAGTAGAGGAGAGCCCCAGCATTTT.

J is TRBJ2-5 and V is TRBV4-1, with D unclear. Germline V gene lookup returns CDR1 MGHRA and CDR2 YSYEKL. The CDR3 sequence is 15 residues long. The V end lost 0 bases, the J end lost 2 bases, and 10 bases lay between the germline ends. Here the CDR3 DNA reads TGCGCCAGCAGCCAAGAGCCCCCACAGCAAGAGACCCAGTACTTC. Translating gives CASSQEPPQQETQYF.

The table lists this clone with a few counts. The V and J genes are TRBV18 and TRBJ2-2; no clear D gene. The V gene's germline CDR1 is KGHSH and CDR2 LQKENI. The CDR3 runs 14 residues. Trimming took off 2 bases at V and 7 bases at J, with 11 bases between the two ends. This chain's CDR3 is CASSPFRAVGELFF. CDR3 nucleotide sequence: TGTGCCAGCTCACCATTTCGTGCGGTCGGGGAGCTGTTTTTT.

The chain uses TRBV18 and TRBJ2-7; a weak D match, TRBD1 (5 bases). V was pared by 5 bases and J by 3 bases, with 11 bases between. Germline CDR1 and CDR2: KGHSH and LQKENI. CDR3 length: 13 residues. Written as DNA, the CDR3 is TGTGCCAGCTCAGGAACGACAGTCTACGAGCAGTACTTC. Its translation: CASSGTTVYEQYF.

The CDR3 reads CASSLGNRGLYGYTF. DNA of the CDR3: TGTGCCAGCAGCTTAGGGAACAGGGGGCTCTATGGCTACACCTTC. The genes are TRBV7-2 and TRBJ1-2; 9 bases match TRBD1. Germline V lookup: CDR1 SGHTA, CDR2 FQGNSA. V gave up 1 base and J gave up 4 bases; unmatched junction bases: 4. This CDR3 has 15 amino acids. The full variable domain, in which reference TRBV7-2 and TRBJ1-2 provide the parts outside the CDR3, is GAGVSQSPSNKVTEKGKDVELRCDPISGHTALYWYRQSLGQGLEFLIYFQGNSAPDKSGLPSDRFSAERTGGSVSTLTIQRTQQEDSAVYLCASSLGNRGLYGYTFGSGTRLTVV.

This chain uses TRBV6-5 with TRBJ2-1; D is unclear. The CDR3 covers 14 residues. Germline lookup yields CDR1 MNHEY and CDR2 SVGAGI. V was clipped by 8 bases and J by 0 bases, with 11 bases between them. The CDR3 bases are TGTGCCAGCCATGAGGCTGCCTCCTACAATGAGCAGTTCTTC. This gives the protein CASHEAASYNEQFF.

This clone came up a few times. This sequence joins TRBV5-1 and TRBJ1-5; weak D call: TRBD1 (6 bases). The length of the CDR3 is 14 residues. V was shortened by 3 bases and J by 2 bases, with 9 bases between the two germline ends. Germline V gene sequence: CDR1 SGHRS, CDR2 YFSETQ. Here the CDR3 reads CASSSGAGNQPQHF. CDR3 nucleotides: TGCGCCAGCAGCTCAGGGGCTGGCAATCAGCCCCAGCATTTT.

The V and J genes are TRBV27 and TRBJ2-1; unclear D gene. This CDR3 comprises 11 residues. Germline lookup yields CDR1 MNHEY and CDR2 SMNVEV (reference sequence). V lost 5 bases to trimming and J lost 10 bases, with 9 bases between them. CDR3 sequence reads: CASSTGVEQFF. The DNA of the CDR3 is TGTGCCAGCAGTACCGGTGTGGAGCAGTTCTTC.

V and J are TRBV27 and TRBJ2-1; maybe TRBD1 (7 bases). Trimming pared 2 bases from V and 5 bases from J, leaving 16 bases between. This CDR3 is 16 amino acids long. Looked up from germline, CDR1 is MNHEY and CDR2 is SMNVEV (reference sequence). The CDR3 DNA sequence: TGTGCCAGCAGTTTACGTCAGGGGGGTAGAGACAATGAGCAGTTCTTC. Protein sequence: CASSLRQGGRDNEQFF.

The V and J genes are TRBV5-1 and TRBJ1-5; D is possibly TRBD1 (6 bases). This CDR3 region has 14 residues. V was pared by 4 bases and J by 5 bases, with 13 bases between. The germline CDR1 and CDR2 sequences are SGHRS and YFSETQ. The CDR3 nucleotides are TGCGCCAGCAGCCCAGGGACACAAGATCAGCCCCAGCATTTT. It translates to CASSPGTQDQPQHF.